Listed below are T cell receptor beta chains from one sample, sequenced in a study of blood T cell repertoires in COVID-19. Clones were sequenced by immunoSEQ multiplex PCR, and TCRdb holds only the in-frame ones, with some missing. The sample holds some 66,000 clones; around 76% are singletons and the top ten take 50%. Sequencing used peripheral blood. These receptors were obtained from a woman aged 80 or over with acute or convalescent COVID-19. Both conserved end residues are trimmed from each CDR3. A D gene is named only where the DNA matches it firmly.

CDR3 protein: ASSFGSSGGSYEQY; D gene: TRBD2; V gene: TRBV11-2; J gene: TRBJ2-7
CDR3 protein: ASSQDWQGARFDYGYT; D gene: TRBD1; V gene: TRBV4-1; J gene: TRBJ1-2
CDR3 protein: ASTLYRLAGTYEQY; D gene: TRBD2; V gene: TRBV7-9; J gene: TRBJ2-7
CDR3 protein: ASSWAGANTGELF; D gene: TRBD2; V gene: TRBV5-1; J gene: TRBJ2-2
CDR3 protein: ASSSTSGLASETQY; D gene: TRBD2; V gene: TRBV11-1; J gene: TRBJ2-5
CDR3 protein: ASSRFRQGPLLFSNQPQH; D gene: -; V gene: TRBV28; J gene: TRBJ1-5
CDR3 protein: ASSINPRVGYT; D gene: -; V gene: TRBV12-3/TRBV12-4; J gene: TRBJ1-2
CDR3 protein: ASRGGLAVGIEQY; D gene: TRBD2; V gene: TRBV6-5; J gene: TRBJ2-7
CDR3 protein: ASSTRDREENYGYT; D gene: -; V gene: TRBV21-1; J gene: TRBJ1-2
CDR3 protein: ASSTPTGIKTEAF; D gene: TRBD1; V gene: TRBV5-1; J gene: TRBJ1-1
CDR3 protein: ASSLEGTGPETQY; D gene: TRBD1; V gene: TRBV11-1; J gene: TRBJ2-5
CDR3 protein: ASSEAIAEGSYGYT; D gene: -; V gene: TRBV6-1; J gene: TRBJ1-2
CDR3 protein: ASSSAGAEDGNEQF; D gene: TRBD2; V gene: TRBV27; J gene: TRBJ2-1
CDR3 protein: ASSFQVNQPQH; D gene: -; V gene: TRBV28; J gene: TRBJ1-5
CDR3 protein: ASSPRGPETQY; D gene: TRBD1; V gene: TRBV7-9; J gene: TRBJ2-5
CDR3 protein: ASRTSGSHTGELF; D gene: TRBD2; V gene: TRBV28; J gene: TRBJ2-2
CDR3 protein: ASSEGASSGRAGEQY; D gene: TRBD2; V gene: TRBV6-1; J gene: TRBJ2-7
CDR3 protein: ASRQGHTGELF; D gene: TRBD1; V gene: TRBV6-5; J gene: TRBJ2-2
CDR3 protein: SVKRDTQETQY; D gene: -; V gene: TRBV29-1; J gene: TRBJ2-5
CDR3 protein: ASSQGQYEQY; D gene: TRBD1; V gene: TRBV5-6; J gene: TRBJ2-7
CDR3 protein: ASSQAVPESLH; D gene: -; V gene: TRBV18; J gene: TRBJ1-6
CDR3 protein: ASSAGGNEQY; D gene: -; V gene: TRBV9; J gene: TRBJ2-7
CDR3 protein: ATSPLEGTNNEQF; D gene: -; V gene: TRBV24-1; J gene: TRBJ2-1
CDR3 protein: ASRDRDNYGYT; D gene: TRBD1; V gene: TRBV6-5; J gene: TRBJ1-2
CDR3 protein: ATMEGSADTQY; D gene: -; V gene: TRBV24-1; J gene: TRBJ2-3
CDR3 protein: ASSERGRNTGELF; D gene: TRBD1; V gene: TRBV6-1; J gene: TRBJ2-2
CDR3 protein: ASSFRQGQF; D gene: TRBD1; V gene: TRBV28; J gene: TRBJ2-1